The entry below describes one T cell receptor beta chain. This clone was seen once. The antigen it recognizes is unknown. One base away there is no much larger clone; base qualities are not given. The CDR3 runs 17 residues from the cysteine to the phenylalanine. Of all the DNA, just the CDR3 is kept, 51 bases in frame from base 1. Looking up the germline V gene yields CDR1 SGHDN and CDR2 FVKESK. V and J are truncated by 2 bases and 7 bases respectively, leaving an intervening sequence of 21 bases. These data belong to a study of T cell therapy after organ transplantation (dated by TCRdb to 2018 to 2020). About the investigation overall: The therapy products consisted of autologous CMV-specific T cells grown in vitro for around 15 days using a peptide pool of 30 HLA class I and II CMV epitopes. Long-term post-therapy samples were available for only about 85% of the 10 patients. Up to 6 T cell doses were administered to patients every 2 weeks, and patients were monitored for about 30 weeks after therapy was completed. A median of 1.92 x 10^8 CMV-specific T cells was administered to patients across 2 to 6 intravenous infusions. An open-label phase I trial of autologous CMV-specific adoptive T cell therapy in solid-organ transplant recipients was the basis for the study, which was a follow-up TRBV repertoire analysis. Most of the ten patients were classed as clinical responders and two as nonresponders. Short-term post-therapy blood samples were collected 4 to 8 weeks after completion of therapy. Overall study results and their limits: Both transferred clonotypes and endogenous clonotypes not detected in the therapy products appeared to be included in post-therapy reconstitution. Fold change in CD8 clonality after therapy was inversely correlated with pretherapy clonality, suggesting that less biased repertoires were more receptive to remodeling. The small cohort prevented assessing confounders such as concurrent antirejection and antiviral medications. Few detected expansions in nonresponders may reflect reduced sample coverage from poor CD8+ T cell yield. Before therapy, nonresponders had marked clonal expansions, and their repertoires changed minimally after therapy.

The time point label of this sample denotes: 4-8 weeks after completion of therapy. Patients were solid-organ transplant recipients with drug-resistant/recurrent cytomegalovirus. Around nine of the trial participants were picked for repertoire analysis depending on whether post-therapy peripheral blood mononuclear cells were available. Viable CD3+CD8+CD4- lymphocytes were isolated from PBMCs by sorting on a BD FACSAria III. Genomic DNA was extracted from sorted cells with the Qiagen DNeasy Kit. TRB CDR3 regions were amplified from genomic DNA with the immunoSEQ two-step, bias-controlled multiplex PCR assay. An Illumina NextSeq 500 was used to sequence the CDR3 libraries. The paper's data handling went like this. The immunoSEQ Analyzer platform was used for the initial alignment and bioinformatics, which included bias normalization against synthetic CDR3 analogs. V, D and J gene annotation followed the IMGT database definitions. VDJtools version 1.1.10 and the R package tcR version 2.2.1.11 were used with default settings for further TRBV analyses. For the GLIPH analysis, version 1.0 was run with default settings. In CDR3 sequences with at least 5 reads, significant changes in clonotype frequency were tested by a 2-sided binomial test with Benjamini-Hochberg correction (alpha = 0.01). The immuneACCESS repertoire file appears here via TCRdb, limited to in-frame rearrangements. These files lack a portion of the clones; in checked studies, under half of the deficit traces to unresolved V genes, and the cause of the others is not known. V, J and clone size derive from that table, while D and trimming were established from the DNA sequence. The sample table contains fewer than 25,000 clones; only one count was recorded for 81% of them. Nearly 9.5% of the sample comes from the top ten.

This sequence originates from a human patient who had received a solid organ transplant and had CMV disease. Because of the transplant, the T cells may be the graft donor's rather than the patient's own. The material was CD8+ T cells from blood, obtained after autologous CMV-specific T cell therapy. This chain joins TRBV14 to TRBJ2-1; perhaps TRBD2 is the D gene, with 6 bases matching. The CDR3 loop reads CASSQSSRDFEGNEQFF. The bases read TGTGCCAGCAGCCAAAGCTCCCGGGACTTCGAGGGGAATGAGCAGTTCTTC.